Each of the 14 T cell receptor beta chains below was sequenced from the same sample in a study of blood T cell repertoires in COVID-19. Generated by immunoSEQ multiplex PCR, the TCRdb table keeps only in-frame clones and is missing some. The repertoire consists of 29,000 or so clones, with 84% occurring once and the leading ten covering approximately 9.4%. The sample comprised peripheral blood. The receptors originated from a man of 80 years or more with active COVID-19.

CDR3 residues: CASSRQGGTEAFF. Written as DNA, the CDR3 is TGTGCCAGTAGTCGACAGGGAGGCACTGAAGCTTTCTTT. This sequence joins TRBV19 and TRBJ1-1; 7 bases match TRBD1. CDR1 LNHDA and CDR2 SQIVND come from the germline V gene (reference sequence). The CDR3 is 13 residues long. The ends lost 5 bases at V and 4 bases at J; junction bases unmatched: 4.

The chain joins TRBV10-3 to TRBJ2-5; 7 bases agree with TRBD1. J was trimmed by 0 bases and V by 6 bases; bases with no gene match: 4. CDR1 is ENHRY and CDR2 is SYGVKD in the germline V gene. The CDR3 is 14 residues long. CDR3 DNA: TGTGCCATCAGGAGACAGGGAAACCAAGAGACCCAGTACTTC. This translates into CAIRRQGNQETQYF.

This clone was found once. The J gene is TRBJ1-2, the V gene TRBV11-2; D remains ambiguous. Germline CDR1 and CDR2: SGHAT and FQNNGV. The CDR3 has 16 residues. With 4 bases removed from V and 3 bases from J, the gap between germline ends came to 18 bases. The CDR3 DNA sequence: TGTGCCAGCAGCTCAAGTCCGACTCTACTAGACTATGGCTACACCTTC. Translating gives CASSSSPTLLDYGYTF. The full variable domain, its missing parts supplied by reference TRBV11-2 and TRBJ1-2, is EAGVAQSPRYKIIEKRQSVAFWCNPISGHATLYWYQQILGQGPKLLIQFQNNGVVDDSQLPKDRFSAERLKGVDSTLKIQPAKLEDSAVYLCASSSSPTLLDYGYTFGSGTRLTVV.

The chain recombines TRBV6-5 with TRBJ1-1, with D possibly matching TRBD1 (6 bases). Per the germline V gene, CDR1 is MNHEY and CDR2 is SVGAGI. Trimming took off 7 bases at V and 4 bases at J, with 10 bases between the two ends. CDR3 length: 12 residues. CDR3 sequence: CASTDRTTEAFF. The CDR3 DNA follows: TGTGCCAGCACAGACAGGACCACTGAAGCTTTCTTT.

The rearrangement joins TRBV5-1 to TRBJ2-2; perhaps TRBD2 as D (5 bases). In germline, CDR1 is SGHRS, CDR2 YFSETQ. CDR3 length: 14 amino acids. Deletions cut 4 bases from V and 4 bases from J, with 11 bases between. CDR3 protein: CASSREGSTGELFF. Written as DNA, the CDR3 is TGCGCCAGCAGCAGGGAAGGGAGCACCGGGGAGCTGTTTTTT.

The chain recombines TRBV10-1 with TRBJ2-1; 8 nucleotides agree with TRBD2. Per the germline V gene, CDR1 is WNHNN and CDR2 is SYGVQD (reference sequence). The CDR3 totals 15 residues. Trimming removed 2 bases from V and 3 bases from J; junction bases left unmatched: 3. The CDR3: CASSEDGGGYNEQFF. The CDR3 DNA follows: TGCGCCAGCAGTGAGGACGGGGGGGGCTACAATGAGCAGTTCTTC.

V and J are TRBV6-4 and TRBJ1-1; D gene ambiguous. The CDR3 length is 13 residues. Germline V lookup: CDR1 MRHNA, CDR2 SNTAGT. The V and J ends lost 6 bases and 0 bases respectively, with 8 bases between them. For the CDR3, the DNA is TGTGCCAGCAGCACAGAGATGAACACTGAAGCTTTCTTT. This translates into CASSTEMNTEAFF.

The chain combines TRBV9 with TRBJ2-1; 15 bases fit TRBD2. The germline V gene has CDR1 SGDLS and CDR2 YYNGEE. This CDR3 comprises 15 residues. V shed 4 bases and J 10 bases; nucleotides not matched to a gene: 6. CDR3 amino acids: CASSPRTSGGAEQFF. The CDR3 DNA reads as TGTGCCAGCAGCCCGAGGACTAGCGGGGGGGCAGAGCAGTTCTTC.

The chain couples TRBV6-6 to TRBJ1-6; maybe TRBD1 (6 bases). Germline CDR1 reads MNHNY; CDR2 reads SVGAGI (reference sequence). This CDR3 is built from 13 residues. This CDR3 is CASCRTADSPLHF. The CDR3 DNA is TGTGCGTCGTGTAGGACAGCTGATTCACCCCTCCACTTT.

The chain carries TRBV7-2 and TRBJ2-1; the D is unclear. This CDR3 spans 14 amino acids. Germline V gene sequence: CDR1 SGHTA, CDR2 FQGNSA. V gave up 1 base and J gave up 9 bases, with 13 bases separating them. CDR3 amino acids: CASSLGPRVSEQFF. For the CDR3, the DNA is TGTGCCAGCAGCTTAGGCCCCCGGGTTAGTGAGCAGTTCTTC.

In DNA form, the CDR3 reads TGTGCCAGTAGTTTTGGGGGACAGTACTCTGGAAACACCATATATTTT. It yields the protein CASSFGGQYSGNTIYF. The chain recombines TRBV19 with TRBJ1-3, with 7 nucleotides matching TRBD1. The CDR3 covers 16 residues. Germline assignment: CDR1 LNHDA and CDR2 SQIVND (reference sequence). V lost 5 bases, J lost 0 bases, and 7 bases stayed unmatched.

J is TRBJ2-3 and V is TRBV6-4; 13 bases align to TRBD2. Germline lookup yields CDR1 MRHNA and CDR2 SNTAGT. With V trimmed by 3 bases and J by 2 bases, 2 bases remained unmatched. This CDR3 is built from 16 residues. The CDR3 DNA sequence: TGTGCCAGCAGTGAGACTAGCGGGGGGACCACAGATACGCAGTATTTT. Its translation: CASSETSGGTTDTQYF.

This sequence joins TRBV3-1 (or the pseudogene TRBV3-2) and TRBJ1-3; 9 bases are shared with TRBD1. CDR1 and CDR2 from the germline V gene are LGHDT and YNNKEL (reference sequence). The CDR3 sequence is 14 residues long. Germline trimming cut 4 bases from V and 8 bases from J; bases unmatched to any gene: 6. The DNA of the CDR3 is TGTGCCAGCAGCCGAACAGACAGGGGGGACACCATATATTTT. Protein product: CASSRTDRGDTIYF.

The chain uses TRBV10-3 and TRBJ1-5; TRBD1 matches at 9 bases. J was trimmed by 6 bases and V by 2 bases; bases with no gene match: 5. CDR1 and CDR2 from the germline V gene are ENHRY and SYGVKD. The CDR3 covers 15 residues. CDR3 sequence: CAISEGGTGRQPQHF. CDR3 coding DNA: TGTGCCATCAGTGAGGGGGGGACAGGGCGTCAGCCCCAGCATTTT.